The present T cell receptor (beta chain) was sequenced within a study of blood T cell repertoires in COVID-19. In the study overall: Italy, Spain and the United States were the sources of the convalescent and acute COVID-19 samples. Sample material is recorded as cDNA or gDNA derived from T cells, B-cell-depleted T cells, or PBMCs.

The CDR3 totals 12 residues. Germline CDR1 and CDR2: ENHRY and SYGVKD. The ends were cut back, 0 bases at V and 13 bases at J, with 12 bases in the middle. The repertoire was sequenced with immunoSEQ multiplex PCR; TCRdb's copy has only in-frame clones and lacks some. The profile covers about 150,000 clones, with 75% to 80% appearing a single time and under 2% taken by the ten largest. The specimen was peripheral blood. The receptor's source is a man older than 75 with acute or convalescent COVID-19. V and J are TRBV10-3 and TRBJ1-2; D unresolved. The CDR3 region is CAISESSSSFTF. The CDR3 DNA follows: TGTGCCATCAGTGAGTCTAGTAGCTCATTCACCTTC.